This TCR beta chain was observed in a study of T-cell memory formation after mild COVID-19. This clonotype was recorded a few times. Antigen specificity is unknown. TCRalpha and TCRbeta libraries used 5'RACE with constant-segment primers and UMIs. Each CDR3 protein is one row after TCRdb ran MiXCR on the 5' RACE reads. The top ten hold 14% of the sample, which has roughly 120,000 distinct CDR3 sequences, roughly 15% seen once. The study, taken as a whole, reports: Detection of some responders pre-infection suggested pre-existing cross-reactive memory T cells participated. Mainly CM and EM harbored the contracting CD4+ clones; mainly EMRA harbored the CD8+ ones. Day 15 to 85 contracting clones showed balanced CD4/CD8; day 15 to 37 expanders favored CD4+.

V gave up 2 bases and J gave up 0 bases, with 11 bases separating them. Germline V gene lookup returns CDR1 SGHDT and CDR2 YYEEEE. The length of the CDR3 is 16 residues. This TCR derives from an adult woman who had mild COVID-19 (a few samples of this study predate the infection). Cell type and time point are not known. Sequencing used PBMCs or a T cell subset sorted from them (not recorded which). The rearrangement links TRBV5-6 to TRBJ2-2, with D possibly being TRBD2 (6 bases). CDR3 in amino acids: CASSLIAASNTGELFF. CDR3 sequence (DNA): TGTGCCAGCAGCTTAATAGCGGCTTCGAACACCGGGGAGCTGTTTTTT.